The present T cell receptor (beta chain) was sequenced within a study of T-cell reconstitution after alpha-beta-depleted transplantation in children. The study's findings and limits: T-cell numbers and diversity, one year after transplant, stemmed largely from T cells that were newly produced. Several hundred expanded graft clones reportedly supplied alpha-beta T cells about two months after transplant.

This clonotype was seen at least ten times. Its antigen remains unidentified. Germline assignment: CDR1 ENHRY and CDR2 SYGVKD. Trimming took 6 bases from V and 3 from J; bases not matched to a gene: 1. The CDR3 contains 13 residues. The TCRbeta library was prepared with unique molecular identifiers. TCRdb ran MiXCR on the PCR reads and lists one entry per CDR3 protein. In the table there are hundreds of thousands of distinct CDR3 sequences, approximately 10% of which are singletons. This chain joins TRBV10-3 and TRBJ1-1; 10 bases align to TRBD1. Sequenced here: PBMCs, sampled before TCRalphabeta/CD19-depleted stem cell transplant. The clonotype was recovered from a child aged 2 to 10 with inherited bone marrow failure, due to receive a stem cell transplant. In DNA, the CDR3 is TGTGCCATCAGAGGGACAGGGGACACTGAAGCTTTCTTT. This gives the protein CAIRGTGDTEAFF.